These T cell receptor beta chains were read from a single sample in a study of TIL therapy for anti-PD-1-resistant metastatic lung cancer. Data came from immunoSEQ multiplex PCR; TCRdb stores just in-frame clones and leaves some out. This sample has tens of thousands of clones, with less than 75% found just once. Material: tumor tissue, obtained at baseline. The receptors were sampled from a person between 25 and 79 years old with non-small cell lung cancer. The conserved cysteine and the conserved F or W are not part of the CDR3 here.

j_call	v_call	cdr3_aa
TRBJ2-7	TRBV27	ASSRDGRYEQY
TRBJ1-5	TRBV29-1	SVTWGGNQPQH
TRBJ1-6	TRBV6-6	ASSYSTAAGTPLH
TRBJ2-7	TRBV2	ASSELFEGYEQY
TRBJ2-7	TRBV5-1	ASSYRDTGYEQY
TRBJ2-7	TRBV30	AFEGQSSYEQY
TRBJ2-5	TRBV5-6	ASSRRLGAYQETQY
TRBJ2-7	TRBV9	ASSPGLVYEQY
TRBJ2-5	TRBV10-3	AIRGDRGQETQY
TRBJ2-1	TRBV5-6	ASRELAEGYNEQF
TRBJ2-1	TRBV19	ASSILPSGDNEQF
TRBJ2-1	TRBV5-1	ASSTGLVIYNEQF
TRBJ1-3	TRBV11-3	ASSLSGDSGNTIY
TRBJ1-5	TRBV6-6	ASRTGGENQPQH
TRBJ2-5	TRBV5-1	ASSLGGTRGETQY
TRBJ1-1	TRBV27	ASSLGRMNTEAF
TRBJ1-1	TRBV5-1	ASSLGFQEAF
TRBJ1-6	TRBV5-1	ASSVGDSPLH
TRBJ2-5	TRBV28	ASANGGGQETQY
TRBJ1-4	TRBV28	ASSSQGSTNEKLF
TRBJ1-6	TRBV15	ATSRDPGGNSPLH
TRBJ2-7	TRBV28	ASVLSGTGGSEQY
TRBJ2-2	TRBV6-5	ASSRRGAGELF